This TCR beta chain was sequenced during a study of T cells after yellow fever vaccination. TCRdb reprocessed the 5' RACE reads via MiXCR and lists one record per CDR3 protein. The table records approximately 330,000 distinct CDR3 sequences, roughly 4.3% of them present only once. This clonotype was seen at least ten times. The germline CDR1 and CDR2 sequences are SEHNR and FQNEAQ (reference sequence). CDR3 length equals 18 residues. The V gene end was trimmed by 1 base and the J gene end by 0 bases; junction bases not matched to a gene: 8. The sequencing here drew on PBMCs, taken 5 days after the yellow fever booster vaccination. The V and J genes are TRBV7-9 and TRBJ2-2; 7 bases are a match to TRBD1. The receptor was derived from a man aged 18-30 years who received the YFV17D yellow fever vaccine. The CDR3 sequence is CASSLDDREASNTGELFF. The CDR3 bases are TGTGCCAGCAGCTTAGATGACAGGGAAGCATCGAACACCGGGGAGCTGTTTTTT.